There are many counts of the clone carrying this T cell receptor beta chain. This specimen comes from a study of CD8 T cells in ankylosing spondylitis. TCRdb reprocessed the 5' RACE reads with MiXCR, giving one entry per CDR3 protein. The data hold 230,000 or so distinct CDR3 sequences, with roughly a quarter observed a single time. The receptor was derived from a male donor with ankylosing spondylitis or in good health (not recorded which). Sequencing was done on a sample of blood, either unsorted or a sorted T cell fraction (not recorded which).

CDR3 sequence (DNA): TGCAGTGCTAGACCAGGGACAGGGAGTGATGGCTACACCTTC. This sequence encodes CSARPGTGSDGYTF. This sequence joins TRBV20-1 and TRBJ1-2; 9 bases line up with TRBD1. The germline CDR1 and CDR2 sequences are DFQATT and SNEGSKA (reference sequence). The CDR3 loop spans 14 amino acids. With V trimmed by 2 bases and J by 6 bases, 7 bases remained unmatched.